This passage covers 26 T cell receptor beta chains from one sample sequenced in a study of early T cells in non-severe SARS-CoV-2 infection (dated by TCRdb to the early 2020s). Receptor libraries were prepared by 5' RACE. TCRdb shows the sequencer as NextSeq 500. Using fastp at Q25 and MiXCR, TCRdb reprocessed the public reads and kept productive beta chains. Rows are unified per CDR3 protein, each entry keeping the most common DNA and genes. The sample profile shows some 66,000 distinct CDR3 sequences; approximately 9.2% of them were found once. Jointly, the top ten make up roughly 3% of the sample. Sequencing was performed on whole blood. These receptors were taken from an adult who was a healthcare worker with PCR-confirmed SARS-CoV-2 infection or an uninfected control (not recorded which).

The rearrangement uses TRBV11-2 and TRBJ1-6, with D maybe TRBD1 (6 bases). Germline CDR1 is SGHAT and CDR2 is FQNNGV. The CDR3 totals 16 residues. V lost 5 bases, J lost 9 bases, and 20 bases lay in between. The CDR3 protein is CASSPVAGGAGSPLHF. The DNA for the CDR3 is TGTGCCAGCAGCCCCGTCGCGGGGGGCGCAGGTTCACCCCTCCACTTT.

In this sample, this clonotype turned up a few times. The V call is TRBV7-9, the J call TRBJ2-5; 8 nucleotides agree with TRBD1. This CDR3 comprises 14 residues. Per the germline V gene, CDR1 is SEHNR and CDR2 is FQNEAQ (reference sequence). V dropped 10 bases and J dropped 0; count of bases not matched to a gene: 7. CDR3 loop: CATTDRGNQETQYF. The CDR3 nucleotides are TGTGCCACAACTGACAGGGGTAACCAAGAGACCCAGTACTTC. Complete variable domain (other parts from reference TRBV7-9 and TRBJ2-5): DTGVSQNPRHKITKRGQNVTFRCDPISEHNRLYWYRQTLGQGPEFLTYFQNEAQLEKSRLLSDRFSAERPKGSFSTLEIQRTEQGDSAMYLCATTDRGNQETQYFGPGTRLLVL.

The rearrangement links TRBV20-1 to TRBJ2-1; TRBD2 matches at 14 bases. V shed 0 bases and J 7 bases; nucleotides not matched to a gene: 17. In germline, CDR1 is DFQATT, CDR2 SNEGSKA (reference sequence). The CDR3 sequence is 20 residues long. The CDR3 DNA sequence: TGCAGTGCTAGAGATACCCCGGGACTAGCGGGAGTGGTTCATGGGAATGAGCAGTTCTTC. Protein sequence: CSARDTPGLAGVVHGNEQFF.

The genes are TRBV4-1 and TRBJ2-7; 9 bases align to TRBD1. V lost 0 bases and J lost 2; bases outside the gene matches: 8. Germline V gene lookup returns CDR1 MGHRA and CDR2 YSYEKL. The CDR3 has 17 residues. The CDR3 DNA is TGCGCCAGCAGCCAAGACGTCGCCGGGACAGGGACCTACGAGCAGTACTTC. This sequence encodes CASSQDVAGTGTYEQYF.

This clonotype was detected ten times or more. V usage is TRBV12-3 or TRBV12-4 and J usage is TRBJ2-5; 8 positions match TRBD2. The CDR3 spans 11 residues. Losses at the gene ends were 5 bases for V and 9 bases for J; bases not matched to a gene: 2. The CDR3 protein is CASSREGSQYF. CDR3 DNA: TGTGCCAGCAGTCGGGAGGGGTCCCAGTACTTC.

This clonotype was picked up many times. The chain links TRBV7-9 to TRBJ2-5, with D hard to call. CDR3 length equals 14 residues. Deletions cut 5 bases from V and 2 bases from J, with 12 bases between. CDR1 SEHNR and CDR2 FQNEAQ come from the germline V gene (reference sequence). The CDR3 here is CASSDPGGQETQYF. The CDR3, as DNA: TGTGCCAGCAGCGACCCTGGCGGTCAAGAGACCCAGTACTTC.

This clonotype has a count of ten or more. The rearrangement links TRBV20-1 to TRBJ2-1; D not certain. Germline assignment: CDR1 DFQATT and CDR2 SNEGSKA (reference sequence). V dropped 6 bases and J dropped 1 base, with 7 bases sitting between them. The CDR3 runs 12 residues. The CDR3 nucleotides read TGCAGTGCCCTTACTTCCTACAATGAGCAGTTCTTC. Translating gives CSALTSYNEQFF.

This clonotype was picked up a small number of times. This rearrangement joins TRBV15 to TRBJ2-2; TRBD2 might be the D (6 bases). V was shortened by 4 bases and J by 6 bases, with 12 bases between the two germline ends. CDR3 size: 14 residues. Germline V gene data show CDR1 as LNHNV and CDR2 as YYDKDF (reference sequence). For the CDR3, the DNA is TGTGCCACCAGCACCAACGGGGGTCCCGGGGAGCTGTTTTTT. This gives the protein CATSTNGGPGELFF.

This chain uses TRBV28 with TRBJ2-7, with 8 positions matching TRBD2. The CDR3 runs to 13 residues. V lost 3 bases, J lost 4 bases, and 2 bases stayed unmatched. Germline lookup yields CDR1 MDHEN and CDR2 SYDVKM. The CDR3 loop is CASSFVAGYEQYF. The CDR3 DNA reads TGTGCCAGCAGTTTCGTAGCGGGATACGAGCAGTACTTC.

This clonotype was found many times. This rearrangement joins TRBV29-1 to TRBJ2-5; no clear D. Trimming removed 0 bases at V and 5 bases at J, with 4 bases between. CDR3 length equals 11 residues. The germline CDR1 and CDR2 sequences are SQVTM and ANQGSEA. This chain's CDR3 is CSVEDRETQYF. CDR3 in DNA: TGCAGCGTTGAAGATCGGGAGACCCAGTACTTC. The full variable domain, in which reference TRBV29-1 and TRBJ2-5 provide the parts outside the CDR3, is SAVISQKPSRDICQRGTSLTIQCQVDSQVTMMFWYRQQPGQSLTLIATANQGSEATYESGFVIDKFPISRPNLTFSTLTVSNMSPEDSSIYLCSVEDRETQYFGPGTRLLVL.

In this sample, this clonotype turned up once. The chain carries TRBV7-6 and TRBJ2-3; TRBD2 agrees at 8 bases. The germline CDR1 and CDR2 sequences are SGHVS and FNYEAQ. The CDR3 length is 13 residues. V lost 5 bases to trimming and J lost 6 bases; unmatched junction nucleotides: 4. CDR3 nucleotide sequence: TGTGCCAGCAGCCCGCGGGGGGTGGATACGCAGTATTTT. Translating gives CASSPRGVDTQYF.

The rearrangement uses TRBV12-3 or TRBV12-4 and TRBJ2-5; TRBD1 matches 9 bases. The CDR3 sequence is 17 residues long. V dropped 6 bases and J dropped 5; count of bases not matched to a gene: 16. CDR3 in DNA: TGTGCCAGCAGGAAAGGATACCTCGACAGGGGGATGGAGACCCAGTACTTC. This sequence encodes CASRKGYLDRGMETQYF.

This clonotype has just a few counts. The CDR3 region is CASSQDWGTPGDEQYF. CDR3 nucleotide sequence: TGCGCCAGCAGCCAAGATTGGGGGACCCCGGGCGACGAGCAGTACTTC. This chain uses TRBV4-1 with TRBJ2-7; tentatively, D is TRBD1 or TRBD2 (5 bases each). The V end was cut by 0 bases, the J end by 5 bases, with 17 bases between. Germline CDR1 and CDR2: MGHRA and YSYEKL. The CDR3 extends over 16 amino acids.

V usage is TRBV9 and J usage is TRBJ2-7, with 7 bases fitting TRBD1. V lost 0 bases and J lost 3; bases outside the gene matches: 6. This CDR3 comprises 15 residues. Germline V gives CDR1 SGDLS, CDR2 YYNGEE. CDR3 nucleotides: TGTGCCAGCAGCGTAGCTGGGGACAGAGTCTACGAGCAGTACTTC. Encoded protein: CASSVAGDRVYEQYF. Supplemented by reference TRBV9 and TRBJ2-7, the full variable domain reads DSGVTQTPKHLITATGQRVTLRCSPRSGDLSVYWYQQSLDQGLQFLIQYYNGEERAKGNILERFSAQQFPDLHSELNLSSLELGDSALYFCASSVAGDRVYEQYFGPGTRLTVT.

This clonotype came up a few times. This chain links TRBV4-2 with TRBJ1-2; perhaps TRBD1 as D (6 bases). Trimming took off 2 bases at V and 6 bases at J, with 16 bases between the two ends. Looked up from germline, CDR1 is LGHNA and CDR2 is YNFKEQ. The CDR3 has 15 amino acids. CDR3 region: CASSQKQGGINGYTF. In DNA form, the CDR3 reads TGTGCCAGCAGCCAAAAACAGGGTGGGATCAATGGCTACACCTTC.

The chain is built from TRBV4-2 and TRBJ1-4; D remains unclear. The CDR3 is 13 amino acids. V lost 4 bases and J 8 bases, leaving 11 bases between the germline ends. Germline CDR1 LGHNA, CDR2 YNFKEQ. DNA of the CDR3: TGTGCCAGCAGCCGAATACCGTCGGAAAAACTGTTTTTT. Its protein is CASSRIPSEKLFF.

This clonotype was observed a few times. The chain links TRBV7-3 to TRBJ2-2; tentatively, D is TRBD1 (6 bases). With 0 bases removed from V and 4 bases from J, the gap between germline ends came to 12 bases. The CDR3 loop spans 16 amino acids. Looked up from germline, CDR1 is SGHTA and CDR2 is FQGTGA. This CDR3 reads CASSLTARGLTGELFF. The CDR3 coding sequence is TGTGCCAGCAGCTTAACGGCCAGGGGCCTCACCGGGGAGCTGTTTTTT.

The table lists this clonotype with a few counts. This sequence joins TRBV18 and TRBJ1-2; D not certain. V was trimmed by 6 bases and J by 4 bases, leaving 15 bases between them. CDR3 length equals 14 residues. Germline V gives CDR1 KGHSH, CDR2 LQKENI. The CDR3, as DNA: TGTGCCAGCTCTCCCACCGGGAAGGGCTATGGCTACACCTTC. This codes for CASSPTGKGYGYTF. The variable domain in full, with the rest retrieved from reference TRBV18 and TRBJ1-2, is NAGVMQNPRHLVRRRGQEARLRCSPMKGHSHVYWYRQLPEEGLKFMVYLQKENIIDESGMPKERFSAEFPKEGPSILRIQQVVRGDSAAYFCASSPTGKGYGYTFGSGTRLTVV.

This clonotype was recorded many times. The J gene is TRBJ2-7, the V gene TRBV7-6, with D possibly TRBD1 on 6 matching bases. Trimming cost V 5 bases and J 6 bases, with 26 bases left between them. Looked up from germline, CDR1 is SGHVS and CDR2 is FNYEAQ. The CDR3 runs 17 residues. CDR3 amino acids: CASSPSPPGVVAPEQYF. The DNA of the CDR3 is TGTGCCAGCAGCCCCTCGCCGCCAGGGGTAGTAGCCCCCGAGCAGTACTTC.

The CDR3 nucleotides read TGCGCCAGCAGTGAGACCAGGGTCCCGGGCGAGCAGTACTTC. It specifies CASSETRVPGEQYF. This chain uses TRBV10-1 with TRBJ2-7, with D possibly matching TRBD1 (5 bases). Germline values: CDR1 WNHNN, CDR2 SYGVQD (reference sequence). Between the trimmed V and J ends, which lost 2 bases and 6 bases, there was a span of 14 bases. The CDR3 contains 14 residues.

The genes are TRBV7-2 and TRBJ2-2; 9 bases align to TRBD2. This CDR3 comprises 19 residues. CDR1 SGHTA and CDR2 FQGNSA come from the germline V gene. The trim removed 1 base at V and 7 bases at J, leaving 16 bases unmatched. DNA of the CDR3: TGTGCCAGCAGCTTAGAGGTGTACGCGTTAGCGGGAGAGGACGGGGAGCTGTTTTTT. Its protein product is CASSLEVYALAGEDGELFF.

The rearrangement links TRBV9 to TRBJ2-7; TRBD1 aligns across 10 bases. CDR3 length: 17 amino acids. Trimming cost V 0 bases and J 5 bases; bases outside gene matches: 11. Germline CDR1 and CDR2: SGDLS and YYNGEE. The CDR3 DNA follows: TGTGCCAGCAGCGTAGCTACGGGGACAGGGGCTAGCAACGAGCAGTACTTC. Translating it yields CASSVATGTGASNEQYF.

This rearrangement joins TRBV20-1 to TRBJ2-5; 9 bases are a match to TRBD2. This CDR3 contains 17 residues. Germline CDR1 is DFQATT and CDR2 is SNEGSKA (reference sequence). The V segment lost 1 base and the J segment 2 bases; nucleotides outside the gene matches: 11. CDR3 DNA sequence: TGCAGTGCTAGAGGGGCTCTTGCTAGCGGGATACAAGAGACCCAGTACTTC. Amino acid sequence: CSARGALASGIQETQYF.

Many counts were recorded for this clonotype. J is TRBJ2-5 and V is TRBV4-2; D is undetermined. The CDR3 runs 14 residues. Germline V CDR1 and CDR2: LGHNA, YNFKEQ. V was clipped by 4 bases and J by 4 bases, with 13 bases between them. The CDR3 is CASSRPGQRETQYF. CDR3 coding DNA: TGTGCCAGCAGCCGACCGGGCCAGAGAGAGACCCAGTACTTC.

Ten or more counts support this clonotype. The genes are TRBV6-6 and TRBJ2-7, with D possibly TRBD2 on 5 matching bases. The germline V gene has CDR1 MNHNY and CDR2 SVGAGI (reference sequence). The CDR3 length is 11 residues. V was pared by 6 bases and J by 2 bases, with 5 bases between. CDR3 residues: CASREAYEQYF. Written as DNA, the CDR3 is TGTGCCAGCAGGGAGGCCTACGAGCAGTACTTC.

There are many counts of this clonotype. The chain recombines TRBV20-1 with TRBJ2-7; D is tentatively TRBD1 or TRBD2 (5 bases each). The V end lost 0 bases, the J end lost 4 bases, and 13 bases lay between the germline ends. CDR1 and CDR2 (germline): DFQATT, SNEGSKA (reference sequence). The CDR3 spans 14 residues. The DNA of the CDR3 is TGCAGTGCTAGAGAGGGACGGACCCTTTACGAGCAGTACTTC. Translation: CSAREGRTLYEQYF.